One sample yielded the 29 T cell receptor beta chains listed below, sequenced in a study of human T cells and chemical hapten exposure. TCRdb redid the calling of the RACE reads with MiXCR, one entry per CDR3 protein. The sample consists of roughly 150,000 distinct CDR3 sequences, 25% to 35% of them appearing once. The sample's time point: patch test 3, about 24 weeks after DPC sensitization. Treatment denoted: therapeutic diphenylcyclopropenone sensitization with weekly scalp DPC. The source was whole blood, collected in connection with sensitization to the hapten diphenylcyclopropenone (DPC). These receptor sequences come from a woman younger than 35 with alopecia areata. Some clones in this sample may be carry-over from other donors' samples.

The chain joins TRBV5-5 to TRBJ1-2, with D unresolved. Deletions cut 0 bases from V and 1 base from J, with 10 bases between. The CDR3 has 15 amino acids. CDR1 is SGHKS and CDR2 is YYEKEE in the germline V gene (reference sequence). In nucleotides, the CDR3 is TGTGCCAGCAGCTTGGGAGCAGCACTTAACTATGGCTACACCTTC. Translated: CASSLGAALNYGYTF.

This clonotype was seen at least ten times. CDR3 in DNA: TGTGCCAGCAGCTCCCCCGCTAGGACAGGCCTCTCTGGGGCCAACGTCCTGACTTTC. It translates to CASSSPARTGLSGANVLTF. The rearrangement uses TRBV7-2 and TRBJ2-6; 7 positions match TRBD1. V shed 4 bases and J 0 bases; nucleotides not matched to a gene: 12. CDR1 is SGHTA, CDR2 FQGNSA, per germline. This CDR3 has 19 residues.

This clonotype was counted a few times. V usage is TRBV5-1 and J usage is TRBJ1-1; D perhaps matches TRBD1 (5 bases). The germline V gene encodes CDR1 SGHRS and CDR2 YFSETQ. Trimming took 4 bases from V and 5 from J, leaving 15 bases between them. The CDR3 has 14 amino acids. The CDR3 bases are TGCGCCAGCAGCCCGGGACGGTCGAGAACTGAAGCTTTCTTT. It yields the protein CASSPGRSRTEAFF. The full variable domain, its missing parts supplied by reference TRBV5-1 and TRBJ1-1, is KAGVTQTPRYLIKTRGQQVTLSCSPISGHRSVSWYQQTPGQGLQFLFEYFSETQRNKGNFPGRFSGRQFSNSRSEMNVSTLELGDSALYLCASSPGRSRTEAFFGQGTRLTVV.

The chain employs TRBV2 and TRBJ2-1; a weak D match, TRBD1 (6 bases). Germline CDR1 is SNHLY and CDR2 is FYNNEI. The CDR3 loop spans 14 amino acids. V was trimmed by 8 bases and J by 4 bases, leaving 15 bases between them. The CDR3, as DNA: TGTGCCAGCCTCCGGGACACCTTATACAATGAGCAGTTCTTC. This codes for CASLRDTLYNEQFF.

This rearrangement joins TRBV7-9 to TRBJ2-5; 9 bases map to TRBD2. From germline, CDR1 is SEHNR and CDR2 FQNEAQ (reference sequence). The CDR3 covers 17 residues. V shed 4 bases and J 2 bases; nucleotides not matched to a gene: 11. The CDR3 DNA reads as TGTGCCAGCAGCTCCCCGACTAGCGGACCACTACAAGAGACCCAGTACTTC. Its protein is CASSSPTSGPLQETQYF.

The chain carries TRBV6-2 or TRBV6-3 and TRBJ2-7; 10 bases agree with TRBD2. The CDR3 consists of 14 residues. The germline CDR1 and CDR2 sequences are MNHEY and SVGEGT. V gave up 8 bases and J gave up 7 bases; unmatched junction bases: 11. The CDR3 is CASSLLAGVGEQYF. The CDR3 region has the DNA TGTGCCAGCTCCTTGCTAGCGGGAGTCGGTGAGCAGTACTTC.

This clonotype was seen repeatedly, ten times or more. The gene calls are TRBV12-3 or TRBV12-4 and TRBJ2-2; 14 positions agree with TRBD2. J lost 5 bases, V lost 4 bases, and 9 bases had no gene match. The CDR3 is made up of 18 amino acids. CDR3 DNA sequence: TGTGCCAGCAGTTCGGGACTAGCGGGAGCATGGAGAACCGGGGAGCTGTTTTTT. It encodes CASSSGLAGAWRTGELFF.

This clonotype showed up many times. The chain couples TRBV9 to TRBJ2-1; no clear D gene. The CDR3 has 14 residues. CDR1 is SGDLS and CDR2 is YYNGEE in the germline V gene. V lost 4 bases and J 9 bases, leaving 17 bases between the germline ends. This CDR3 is CASSSTAHVVEQFF. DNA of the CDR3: TGTGCCAGCAGCTCTACGGCCCATGTGGTTGAGCAGTTCTTC.

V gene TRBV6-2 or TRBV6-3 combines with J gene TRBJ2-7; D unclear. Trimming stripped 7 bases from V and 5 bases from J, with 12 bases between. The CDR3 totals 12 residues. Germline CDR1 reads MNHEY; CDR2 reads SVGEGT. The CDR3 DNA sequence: TGTGCCAGCAACGGGTTCCGGAACGAGCAGTACTTC. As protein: CASNGFRNEQYF.

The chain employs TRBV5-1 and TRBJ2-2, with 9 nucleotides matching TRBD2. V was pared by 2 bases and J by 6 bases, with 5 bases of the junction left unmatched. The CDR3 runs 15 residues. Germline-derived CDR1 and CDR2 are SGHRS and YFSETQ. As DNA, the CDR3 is TGCGCCAGCAGCTTTATGCGGGGGGGCTCCGGGGAGCTGTTTTTT. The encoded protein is CASSFMRGGSGELFF.

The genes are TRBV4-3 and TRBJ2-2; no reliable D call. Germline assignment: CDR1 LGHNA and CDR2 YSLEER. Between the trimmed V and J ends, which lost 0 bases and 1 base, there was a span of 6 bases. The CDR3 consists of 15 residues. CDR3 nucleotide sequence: TGCGCCAGCAGCCAAGAACACAAGAACACCGGGGAGCTGTTTTTT. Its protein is CASSQEHKNTGELFF.

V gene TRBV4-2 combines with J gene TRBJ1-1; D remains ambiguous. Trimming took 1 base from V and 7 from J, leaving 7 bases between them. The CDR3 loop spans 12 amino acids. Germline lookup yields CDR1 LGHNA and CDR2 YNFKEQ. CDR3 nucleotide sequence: TGTGCCAGCAGCCAAGTGGACCGTGAAGCTTTCTTT. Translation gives CASSQVDREAFF.

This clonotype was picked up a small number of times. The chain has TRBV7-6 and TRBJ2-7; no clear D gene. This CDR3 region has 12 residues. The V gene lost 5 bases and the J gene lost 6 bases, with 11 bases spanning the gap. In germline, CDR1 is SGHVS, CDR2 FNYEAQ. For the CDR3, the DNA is TGTGCCAGCAGCGAAGGGTACTCCGAGCAGTACTTC. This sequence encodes CASSEGYSEQYF.

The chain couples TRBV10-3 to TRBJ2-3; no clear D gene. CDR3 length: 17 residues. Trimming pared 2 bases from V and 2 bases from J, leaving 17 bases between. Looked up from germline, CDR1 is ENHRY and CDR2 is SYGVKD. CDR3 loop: CAISEGTSASFTDTQYF. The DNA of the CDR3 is TGTGCCATCAGTGAGGGAACCTCAGCGTCCTTCACAGATACGCAGTATTTT.

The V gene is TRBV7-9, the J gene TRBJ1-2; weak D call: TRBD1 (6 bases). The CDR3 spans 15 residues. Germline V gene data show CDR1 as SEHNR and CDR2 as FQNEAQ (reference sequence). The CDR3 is CALGGFRRYNYGYTF. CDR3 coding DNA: TGTGCTCTAGGGGGATTCCGCCGATATAACTATGGCTACACCTTC.

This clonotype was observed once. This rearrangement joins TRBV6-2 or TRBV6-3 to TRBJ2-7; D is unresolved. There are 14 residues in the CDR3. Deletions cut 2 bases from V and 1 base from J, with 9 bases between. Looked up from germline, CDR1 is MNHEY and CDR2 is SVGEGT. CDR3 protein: CASSYIGKSYEQYF. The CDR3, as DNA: TGTGCCAGCAGTTACATTGGTAAATCCTACGAGCAGTACTTC.

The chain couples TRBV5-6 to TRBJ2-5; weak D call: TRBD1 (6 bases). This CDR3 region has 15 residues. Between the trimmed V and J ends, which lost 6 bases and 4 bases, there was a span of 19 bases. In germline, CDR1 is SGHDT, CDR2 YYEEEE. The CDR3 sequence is CASTGYGQGGETQYF. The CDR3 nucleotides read TGTGCCAGCACCGGATACGGCCAAGGGGGAGAGACCCAGTACTTC.

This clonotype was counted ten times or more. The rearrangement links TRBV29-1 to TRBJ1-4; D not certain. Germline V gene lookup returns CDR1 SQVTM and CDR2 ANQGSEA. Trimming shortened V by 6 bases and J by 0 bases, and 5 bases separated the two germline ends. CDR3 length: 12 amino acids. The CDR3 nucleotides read TGCAGCGTGTATGCAACTAATGAAAAACTGTTTTTT. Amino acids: CSVYATNEKLFF.

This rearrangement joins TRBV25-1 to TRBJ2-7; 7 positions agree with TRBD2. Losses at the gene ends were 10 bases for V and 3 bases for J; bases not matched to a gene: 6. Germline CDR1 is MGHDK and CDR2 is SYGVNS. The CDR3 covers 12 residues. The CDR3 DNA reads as TGTGCCACCCGCGGGAGCCTCTACGAGCAGTACTTC. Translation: CATRGSLYEQYF.

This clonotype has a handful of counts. As DNA, the CDR3 is TGCGCCAGCAGCCAAGATGGGTCCCTAGTTGTCGTCGGGGAGCTGTTTTTT. Translation: CASSQDGSLVVVGELFF. This chain joins TRBV4-1 and TRBJ2-2; no firm D call. V lost 0 bases and J lost 7, with 18 bases in between. The CDR3 covers 17 residues. Germline CDR1 MGHRA, CDR2 YSYEKL.

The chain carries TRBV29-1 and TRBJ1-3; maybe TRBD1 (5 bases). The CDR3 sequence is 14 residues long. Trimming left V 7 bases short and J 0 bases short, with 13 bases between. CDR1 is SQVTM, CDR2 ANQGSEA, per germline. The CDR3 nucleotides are TGCAGCGCGACGGGGCACTCCTCTGGAAACACCATATATTTT. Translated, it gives CSATGHSSGNTIYF.

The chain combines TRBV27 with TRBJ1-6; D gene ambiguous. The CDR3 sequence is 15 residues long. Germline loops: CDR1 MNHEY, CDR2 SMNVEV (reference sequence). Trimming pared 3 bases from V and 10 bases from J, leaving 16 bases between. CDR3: CASSFGRQIGSPLHF. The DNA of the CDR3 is TGTGCCAGCAGTTTCGGACGGCAAATCGGATCACCCCTCCACTTT.

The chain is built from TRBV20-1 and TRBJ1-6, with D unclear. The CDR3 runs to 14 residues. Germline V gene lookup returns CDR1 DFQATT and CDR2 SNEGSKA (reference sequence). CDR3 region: CSLQLGKEGSPLHF. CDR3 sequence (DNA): TGCAGCCTGCAATTAGGGAAGGAGGGTTCACCCCTCCACTTT.

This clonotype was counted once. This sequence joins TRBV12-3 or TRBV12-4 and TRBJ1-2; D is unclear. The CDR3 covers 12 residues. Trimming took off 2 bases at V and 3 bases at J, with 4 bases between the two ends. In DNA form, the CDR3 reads TGTGCCAGCAGTTTACGGGACTATGGCTACACCTTC. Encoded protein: CASSLRDYGYTF.

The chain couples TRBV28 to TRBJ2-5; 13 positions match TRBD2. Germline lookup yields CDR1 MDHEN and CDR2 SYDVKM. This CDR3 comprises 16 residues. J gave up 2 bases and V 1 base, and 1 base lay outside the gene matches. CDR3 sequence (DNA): TGTGCCAGCAGTTTATCACTAGCGGGAGGGCAAGAGACCCAGTACTTC. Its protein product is CASSLSLAGGQETQYF.

CDR3 sequence: CASSQEGTANTGELFF. The DNA of the CDR3 is TGTGCCAGCAGCCAGGAAGGGACAGCGAACACCGGGGAGCTGTTTTTT. V gene TRBV4-2 combines with J gene TRBJ2-2; TRBD1 agrees at 7 bases. J lost 0 bases, V lost 3 bases, and 4 bases had no gene match. Germline loops: CDR1 LGHNA, CDR2 YNFKEQ. The CDR3 has 16 residues.

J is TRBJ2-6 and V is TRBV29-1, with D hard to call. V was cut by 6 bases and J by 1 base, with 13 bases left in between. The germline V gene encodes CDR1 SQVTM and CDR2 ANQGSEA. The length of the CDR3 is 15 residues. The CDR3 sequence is CSVRKDGSGANVLTF. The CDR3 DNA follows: TGCAGCGTCCGCAAGGACGGTTCTGGGGCCAACGTCCTGACTTTC.

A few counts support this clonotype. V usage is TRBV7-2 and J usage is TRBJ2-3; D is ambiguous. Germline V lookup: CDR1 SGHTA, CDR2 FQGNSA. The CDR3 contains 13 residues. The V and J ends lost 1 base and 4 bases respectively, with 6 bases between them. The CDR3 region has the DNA TGTGCCAGCAGCTTAGGTCGGCCAGATACGCAGTATTTT. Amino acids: CASSLGRPDTQYF.

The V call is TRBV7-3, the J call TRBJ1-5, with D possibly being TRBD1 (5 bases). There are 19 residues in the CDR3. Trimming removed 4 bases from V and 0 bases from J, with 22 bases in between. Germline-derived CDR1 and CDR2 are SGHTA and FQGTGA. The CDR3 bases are TGTGCCAGCAGCTCCGAAAGGGGATTCATCGGGGGTAGCAATCAGCCCCAGCATTTT. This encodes CASSSERGFIGGSNQPQHF. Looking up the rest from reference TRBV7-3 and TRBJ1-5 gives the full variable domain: GAGVSQTPSNKVTEKGKYVELRCDPISGHTALYWYRQSLGQGPEFLIYFQGTGAADDSGLPNDRFFAVRPEGSVSTLKIQRTERGDSAVYLCASSSERGFIGGSNQPQHFGDGTRLSIL.